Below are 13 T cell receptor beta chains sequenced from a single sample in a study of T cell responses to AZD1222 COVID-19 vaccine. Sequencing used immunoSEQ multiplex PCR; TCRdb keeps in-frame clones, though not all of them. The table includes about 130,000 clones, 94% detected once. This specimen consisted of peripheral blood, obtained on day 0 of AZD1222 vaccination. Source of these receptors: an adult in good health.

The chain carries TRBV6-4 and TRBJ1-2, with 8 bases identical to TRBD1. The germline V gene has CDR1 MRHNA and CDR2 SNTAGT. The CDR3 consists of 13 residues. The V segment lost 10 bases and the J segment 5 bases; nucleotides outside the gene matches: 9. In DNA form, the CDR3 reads TGTGCCACCTCACCAGGGGGCTGGTATGGCTACACCTTC. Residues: CATSPGGWYGYTF.

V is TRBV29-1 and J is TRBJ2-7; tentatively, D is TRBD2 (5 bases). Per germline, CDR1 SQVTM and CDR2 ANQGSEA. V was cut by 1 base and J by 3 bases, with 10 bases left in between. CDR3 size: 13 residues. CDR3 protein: CSVEGAGRYEQYF. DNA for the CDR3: TGCAGCGTTGAAGGGGCGGGCCGCTACGAGCAGTACTTC.

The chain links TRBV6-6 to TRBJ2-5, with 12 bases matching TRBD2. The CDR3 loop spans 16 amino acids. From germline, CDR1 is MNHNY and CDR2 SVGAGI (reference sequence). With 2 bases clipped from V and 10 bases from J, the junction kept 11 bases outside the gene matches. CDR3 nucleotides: TGTGCCAGCAGTTACGCTTCGACTAGCGGGGGTGAGGGCCAGTACTTC. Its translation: CASSYASTSGGEGQYF.

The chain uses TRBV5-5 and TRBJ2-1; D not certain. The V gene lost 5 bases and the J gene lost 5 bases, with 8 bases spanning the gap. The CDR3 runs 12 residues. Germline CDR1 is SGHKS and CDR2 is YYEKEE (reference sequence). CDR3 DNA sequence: TGTGCCAGCAGAACTAAGAACAATGAGCAGTTCTTC. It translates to CASRTKNNEQFF. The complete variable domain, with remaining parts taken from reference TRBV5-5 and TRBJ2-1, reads DAGVTQSPTHLIKTRGQQVTLRCSPISGHKSVSWYQQVLGQGPQFIFQYYEKEERGRGNFPDRFSARQFPNYSSELNVNALLLGDSALYLCASRTKNNEQFFGPGTRLTVL.

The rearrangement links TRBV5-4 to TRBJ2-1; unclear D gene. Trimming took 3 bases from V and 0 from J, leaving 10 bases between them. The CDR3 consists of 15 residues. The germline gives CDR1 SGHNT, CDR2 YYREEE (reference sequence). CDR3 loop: CASSSSLSSYNEQFF. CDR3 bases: TGTGCCAGCAGCTCCTCTCTGAGCTCCTACAATGAGCAGTTCTTC.

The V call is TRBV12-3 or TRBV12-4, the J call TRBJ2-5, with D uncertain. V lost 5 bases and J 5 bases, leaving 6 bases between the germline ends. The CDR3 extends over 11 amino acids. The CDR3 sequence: CASSKRETQYF. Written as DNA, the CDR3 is TGTGCCAGCAGTAAAAGGGAGACCCAGTACTTC.

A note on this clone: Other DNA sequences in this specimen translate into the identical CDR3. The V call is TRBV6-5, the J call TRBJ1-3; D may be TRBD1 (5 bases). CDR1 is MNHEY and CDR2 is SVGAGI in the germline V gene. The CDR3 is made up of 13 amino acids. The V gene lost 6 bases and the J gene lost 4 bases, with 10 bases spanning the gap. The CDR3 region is CASRRGSGNTIYF. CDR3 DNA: TGTGCCAGCAGGAGGGGATCCGGAAACACCATATATTTT.

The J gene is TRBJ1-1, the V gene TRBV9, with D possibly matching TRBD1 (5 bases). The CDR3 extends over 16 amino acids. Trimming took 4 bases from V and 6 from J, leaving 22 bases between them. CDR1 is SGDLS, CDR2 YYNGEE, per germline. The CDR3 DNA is TGTGCCAGCAGCCCCCGCCGCGGACAACACGGGTCTGAAGCTTTCTTT. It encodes CASSPRRGQHGSEAFF. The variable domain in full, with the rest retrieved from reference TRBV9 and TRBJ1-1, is DSGVTQTPKHLITATGQRVTLRCSPRSGDLSVYWYQQSLDQGLQFLIQYYNGEERAKGNILERFSAQQFPDLHSELNLSSLELGDSALYFCASSPRRGQHGSEAFFGQGTRLTVV.

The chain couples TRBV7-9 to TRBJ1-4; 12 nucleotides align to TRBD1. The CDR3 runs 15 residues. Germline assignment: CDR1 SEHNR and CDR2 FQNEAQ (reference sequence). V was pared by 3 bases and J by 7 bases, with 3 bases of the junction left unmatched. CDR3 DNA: TGTGCCAGCAGCTTTCCGGGACAGGGGGCTGAAAAACTGTTTTTT. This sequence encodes CASSFPGQGAEKLFF.

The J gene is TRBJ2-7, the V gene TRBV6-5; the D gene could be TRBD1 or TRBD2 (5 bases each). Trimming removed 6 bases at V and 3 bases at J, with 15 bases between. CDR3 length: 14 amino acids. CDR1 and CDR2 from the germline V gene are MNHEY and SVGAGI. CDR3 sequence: CASRDSRDGYEQYF. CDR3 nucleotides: TGTGCCAGCAGAGACTCCCGGGACGGCTACGAGCAGTACTTC.

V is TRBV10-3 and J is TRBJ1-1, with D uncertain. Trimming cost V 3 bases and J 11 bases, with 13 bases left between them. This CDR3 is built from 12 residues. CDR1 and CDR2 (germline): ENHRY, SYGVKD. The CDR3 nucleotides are TGTGCCATCAGTGAAGCTGGAGTAGTGGCTTTCTTT. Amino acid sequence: CAISEAGVVAFF.

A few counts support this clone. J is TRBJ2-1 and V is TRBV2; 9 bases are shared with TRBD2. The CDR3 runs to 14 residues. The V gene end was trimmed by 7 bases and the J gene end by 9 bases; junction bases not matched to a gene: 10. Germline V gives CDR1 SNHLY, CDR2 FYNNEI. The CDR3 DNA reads TGTGCCAGCACTTTGCCCGGGACTAGCAGTGAGCAGTTCTTC. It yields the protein CASTLPGTSSEQFF.

The CDR3 loop reads CASSPVRAGNTIYF. DNA for the CDR3: TGTGCCAGTAGTCCGGTAAGGGCTGGAAACACCATATATTTT. The gene calls are TRBV19 and TRBJ1-3; D ambiguous. Germline V lookup: CDR1 LNHDA, CDR2 SQIVND (reference sequence). V dropped 5 bases and J dropped 2 bases, with 10 bases sitting between them. The CDR3 runs 14 residues.